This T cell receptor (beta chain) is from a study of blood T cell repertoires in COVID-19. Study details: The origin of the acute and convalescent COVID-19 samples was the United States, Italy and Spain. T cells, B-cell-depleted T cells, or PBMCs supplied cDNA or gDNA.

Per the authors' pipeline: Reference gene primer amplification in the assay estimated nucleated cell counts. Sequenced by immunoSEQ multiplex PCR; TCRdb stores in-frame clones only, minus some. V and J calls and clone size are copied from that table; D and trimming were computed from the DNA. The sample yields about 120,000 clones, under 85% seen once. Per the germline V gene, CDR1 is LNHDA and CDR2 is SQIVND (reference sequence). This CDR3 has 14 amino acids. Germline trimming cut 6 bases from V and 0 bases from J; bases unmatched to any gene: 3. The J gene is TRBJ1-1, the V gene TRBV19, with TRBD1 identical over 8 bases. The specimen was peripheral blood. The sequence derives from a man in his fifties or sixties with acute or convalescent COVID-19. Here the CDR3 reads CASRDRAMNTEAFF. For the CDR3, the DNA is TGTGCCAGTAGGGACAGGGCGATGAACACTGAAGCTTTCTTT.